This entry features one TCR beta chain sequence. This clone's antigen is unknown. Base qualities were left out, and no much larger clone turns up one base away. The CDR3 regions of human TCRbeta chains were subjected to immunosequencing. On the authors' methods: Repertoire TCRs were matched against a reference library of SARS-CoV-2-specific TCRs generated with the MIRA antigen-specificity platform. Breadth meant the fraction of unique TCRs that were SARS-CoV-2-associated, whereas depth meant the fraction of total T cells that were SARS-CoV-2-associated. Each spike-specific TCR was assigned to its reactive spike region and to a CD4 or CD8 class using the MIRA data. Log10-transformed breadth and depth values were compared by one-way ANOVA with Sidak's multiple comparisons tests. Sourced from immuneACCESS, this table was stored by TCRdb with only in-frame sequences that have V and J called. A share of the clones is absent; for the studies checked, an unresolved V gene accounts for under half, and the remainder has no known explanation. From that table come the V and J calls and clone size; the DNA was used to work out D and trimming. The sample table records about 150,000 clones; roughly nine tenths of these occur just once. The ten biggest clones cover under 7% of the sample.

This sample stems from a study of T cell responses to AZD1222 COVID-19 vaccine (dated by TCRdb to the early 2020s). About the investigation overall: A total of more than 230 trial participants underwent TCR sequencing, of whom about 200 had received two doses of AZD1222 and about 25 had received two doses of the MenACWY control vaccine. Trial participants were enrolled by age into 18-55, 56-69 and 70-plus year subgroups, with about 150, 28 and 57 TCR-sequenced participants respectively. What the work shows at the level of the full study, not this receptor alone: The vaccine-associated CD4 TCRs covered the entire spike protein, and the dominant responses fell in regions 160-218 and 743-854. Because no day 14 peak-response samples were available, the repertoires could be characterized only after the peak T cell response. After two AZD1222 doses, spike-specific TCR breadth and depth were significantly higher than at day 0 and than in MenACWY recipients. Participants were mostly white British, with more females than males. The authors suggested clonal diversity may have been underestimated. Nearly half of unique spike-specific TCRs reportedly recognized epitopes outside regions mutated in the B.1.351 and B.1.1.7 variants. Conclusions about previously exposed vaccinees were limited because only six AZD1222 recipients were SARS-CoV-2 seropositive at baseline. The 56-69-year group was small, and its depth increase did not reach significance, likely because of low power.

The label giving this sample's time point can be read as: baseline before first vaccination. The treatment or condition label on this specimen signifies: meningococcal conjugate vaccine given as trial control. Vaccinee samples came from UK trials COV001 and COV002, including a single-blind randomized controlled phase 2/3 trial of AZD1222 (ChAdOx1 nCoV-19) in healthy adults. Trial participant PBMC samples were collected at day 0 and day 28 after the second dose for TCRbeta chain sequencing. The clonotype was recovered from an adult in good health. Here the sequenced sample was peripheral blood, taken on day 0 of MenACWY control vaccination.

The sequence in DNA is TGTGCCAGCAGTTTAGGGGGGGGCTACAATGAGCAGTTCTTC. Translated, this gives CASSLGGGYNEQFF. The rearrangement joined TRBV27 to TRBJ2-1; 7 bases in the junction line up with TRBD2. At the junction V is shortened by 2 bases and J by 3 bases; bases outside the gene matches: 1. Counted from cysteine to phenylalanine, this CDR3 has 14 amino acids. Of the read, only the CDR3 DNA is kept; its 42 bases are in frame from base 1. Sequences MNHEY (CDR1) and SMNVEV (CDR2) are obtained from the germline V gene (reference sequence).